This T cell receptor beta chain was captured in a study of blood T cell repertoires in COVID-19 (dated by TCRdb to 2018 to 2021). About the full investigation: The collaborator samples originated in the United States, Italy and Spain and spanned the acute and convalescent phases of COVID-19. The material from the prospective study consisted of cDNA or gDNA derived from T cells, B-cell-depleted T cells, or PBMCs. Deeply sampled blood TCRbeta repertoires from subjects exposed to, actively infected with, or recovered from COVID-19 were included in the dataset. The repertoires were released in a freely available public database meant as a resource for research on the immune response to SARS-CoV-2. The samples were drawn from two sources: the first 160 participants of the ongoing ImmuneRACE study, and 1,000 to 1,500 subjects contributed by 6 global collaborators. The sample metadata nearly always contained a de-identified subject ID, COVID-19 status, age in years and sex. Where HLA class I and class II types were available, the types were taken from metadata supplied by the sample provider, not from assay-based typing.

This clone has only one observation. Its antigen target is currently unknown. Base qualities are missing; no much larger clone stands one base away. Collaborating institutions collected whole blood in K2EDTA tubes following their own protocols. Collaborator samples were shipped for TCRbeta analysis as frozen whole blood, isolated PBMCs, or DNA extracted from either sample type. The paper's findings and limits, for the study overall: Clinical and demographic metadata were provided uncurated, with the amount varying by source and participant.

TCRbeta CDR3 regions were amplified from genomic DNA by means of the immunoSEQ Assay, a bias-controlled multiplex PCR. On the authors' methods: The number of nucleated cells in each sample was estimated by amplification of reference gene primers within the assay. Sequence reads were collapsed and filtered to measure the absolute abundance of every unique TCRbeta CDR3 rearrangement. For each sample, productive Simpson clonality was calculated by taking the square root of Simpson's diversity index across productive rearrangements. Entries here come from immuneACCESS through TCRdb and include only in-frame sequences with V and J called. Some clones fail to appear in such tables; in the studies checked, an unresolved V gene covers under half of the shortfall, and the cause of the remainder is unknown. V and J calls and clone size are given by that table; D and trimming were obtained from the DNA. In all, the sample holds roughly 200,000 clones, and around 88% of those were seen once. Approximately 8.6% of the sample is taken by the ten largest.

This clonotype was obtained from a man aged 40-49 years with active or convalescent COVID-19. Sequencing used peripheral blood.

The CDR3 here reads CASGHIYGYTF. DNA sequence: TGTGCCAGCGGGCATATCTATGGCTACACCTTC. The sequence is built from TRBV28 and TRBJ1-2; the D gene assignment is ambiguous. V sheds 8 bases and J sheds 4 bases, leaving 8 bases between their ends. CDR1 and CDR2 are read off the germline V gene as MDHEN and SYDVKM. From the cysteine through the phenylalanine, the CDR3 covers 11 amino acids. Only CDR3 DNA remains: 33 bases, in frame from the first base.